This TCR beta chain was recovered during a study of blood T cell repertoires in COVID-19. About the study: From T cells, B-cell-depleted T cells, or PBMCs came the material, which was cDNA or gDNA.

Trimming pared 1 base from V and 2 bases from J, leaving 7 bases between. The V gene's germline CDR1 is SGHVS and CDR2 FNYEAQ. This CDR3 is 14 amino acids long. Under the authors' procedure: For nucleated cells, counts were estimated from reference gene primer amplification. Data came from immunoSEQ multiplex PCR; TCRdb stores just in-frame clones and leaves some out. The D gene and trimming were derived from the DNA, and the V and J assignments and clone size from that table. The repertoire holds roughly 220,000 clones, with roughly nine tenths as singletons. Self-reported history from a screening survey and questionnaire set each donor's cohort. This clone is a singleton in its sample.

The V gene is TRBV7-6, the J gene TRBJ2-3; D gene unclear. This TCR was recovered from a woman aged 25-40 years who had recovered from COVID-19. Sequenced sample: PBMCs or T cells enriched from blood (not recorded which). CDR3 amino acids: CASSLGGHTDTQYF. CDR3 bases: TGTGCCAGCAGCTTAGGAGGCCACACAGATACGCAGTATTTT.